This TCR beta chain was sequenced during a study of breast tumors, draining lymph nodes, adjacent tissues. The CDR3 sequence is 15 residues long. Germline lookup yields CDR1 SGDLS and CDR2 YYNGEE. Trimming removed 2 bases from V and 1 base from J; junction bases left unmatched: 0. Each CDR3 protein gets one entry after TCRdb re-called the multiplex PCR reads with MiXCR. The sample holds more than 20,000 distinct CDR3 sequences; around 50% are singletons and the top ten take around 8%. This clonotype was counted between two and nine times. The V and J genes are TRBV9 and TRBJ2-7, with TRBD2 matching 13 bases. The specimen sequenced was breast tumor tissue. The origin of this receptor is a female donor with breast cancer. Some clones in this sample may be carry-over from other donors' samples. This chain's CDR3 is CASSVGLAGSYEQYF. DNA of the CDR3: TGTGCCAGCAGCGTGGGACTAGCGGGGTCCTACGAGCAGTACTTC. The full variable domain, with the rest looked up from reference TRBV9 and TRBJ2-7, is DSGVTQTPKHLITATGQRVTLRCSPRSGDLSVYWYQQSLDQGLQFLIQYYNGEERAKGNILERFSAQQFPDLHSELNLSSLELGDSALYFCASSVGLAGSYEQYFGPGTRLTVT.